Below are 12 T cell receptor beta chains sequenced from a single sample in a study of PD-L1 blockade in urothelial cancer. The repertoire was sequenced with immunoSEQ multiplex PCR; TCRdb's copy has only in-frame clones and lacks some. The table lists tens of thousands of clones, approximately 83% of them singletons. Time point of the sample: peripheral blood 6 weeks after treatment start. The sequenced sample was PBMCs, obtained around atezolizumab (anti-PD-L1) treatment. The receptors were sampled from a man in his sixties with urothelial cancer.

This chain links TRBV10-2 with TRBJ1-1, with D tentatively TRBD1 (5 bases). The CDR3 has 14 amino acids. V was shortened by 4 bases and J by 5 bases, with 14 bases between the two germline ends. Germline CDR1 WSHSY, CDR2 SAAADI. CDR3 loop: CASSVAGPGTEAFF. The CDR3 DNA reads as TGCGCCAGCAGTGTGGCGGGACCAGGGACTGAAGCTTTCTTT.

V is TRBV9 and J is TRBJ2-3; 9 nucleotides line up with TRBD2. J was trimmed by 2 bases and V by 2 bases; bases with no gene match: 3. The length of the CDR3 is 15 residues. From germline, CDR1 is SGDLS and CDR2 YYNGEE. Here the CDR3 reads CASSVSGGITDTQYF. The CDR3, as DNA: TGTGCCAGCAGCGTTAGCGGGGGCATCACAGATACGCAGTATTTT.

V gene TRBV6-5 combines with J gene TRBJ1-5; D gene unclear. The CDR3 spans 13 residues. Germline V gene sequence: CDR1 MNHEY, CDR2 SVGAGI. V lost 6 bases, J lost 4 bases, and 10 bases lay in between. In DNA, the CDR3 is TGTGCCAGCAGCCTCTTTCTAAATCAGCCCCAGCATTTT. Protein sequence: CASSLFLNQPQHF.

The rearrangement uses TRBV7-3 and TRBJ1-6; D remains unclear. The CDR3 extends over 14 amino acids. V gave up 2 bases and J gave up 8 bases, with 10 bases separating them. Germline loops: CDR1 SGHTA, CDR2 FQGTGA. Here the CDR3 DNA reads TGTGCCAGCAGCTTATCATCCGGGGATTCACCCCTCCACTTT. It is translated as CASSLSSGDSPLHF.

As DNA, the CDR3 is TGTGCCAGCAGTTCCGGGGGGGGAGGGGACTACGAGCAGTACTTC. This sequence encodes CASSSGGGGDYEQYF. The rearrangement joins TRBV28 to TRBJ2-7; 8 nucleotides match TRBD2. In germline, CDR1 is MDHEN, CDR2 SYDVKM. The CDR3 is 15 residues long. The V segment lost 4 bases and the J segment 3 bases; nucleotides outside the gene matches: 8.

This chain uses TRBV6-1 with TRBJ1-2; 8 nucleotides align to TRBD1. The germline gives CDR1 MNHNS, CDR2 SASEGT. The CDR3 has 14 residues. The V and J ends lost 3 bases and 5 bases, in that order; junction bases with no gene match: 5. The CDR3 bases are TGTGCCAGCAGTGAGGACAGGGATTATTATGGCTACACCTTC. Its translation: CASSEDRDYYGYTF.

This chain uses TRBV28 with TRBJ1-6; no firm D call. The germline V gene has CDR1 MDHEN and CDR2 SYDVKM. V was cut by 8 bases and J by 7 bases, with 9 bases left in between. The CDR3 spans 12 residues. The CDR3 coding sequence is TGTGCCAGCCGCAAAGCCAATTCACCCCTCCACTTT. This encodes CASRKANSPLHF. Full variable domain (rest looked up from reference TRBV28 and TRBJ1-6): DVKVTQSSRYLVKRTGEKVFLECVQDMDHENMFWYRQDPGLGLRLIYFSYDVKMKEKGDIPEGYSVSREKKERFSLILESASTNQTSMYLCASRKANSPLHFGNGTRLTVT.

J is TRBJ2-1 and V is TRBV18; 11 bases line up with TRBD2. V shed 2 bases and J 5 bases; nucleotides not matched to a gene: 2. The CDR3 is made up of 15 amino acids. Germline assignment: CDR1 KGHSH and CDR2 LQKENI. The CDR3 spells CASSPGLAGNNEQFF. The CDR3 bases are TGTGCCAGCTCACCAGGACTAGCGGGTAACAATGAGCAGTTCTTC. Together with reference TRBV18 and TRBJ2-1, the CDR3 gives the full variable domain: NAGVMQNPRHLVRRRGQEARLRCSPMKGHSHVYWYRQLPEEGLKFMVYLQKENIIDESGMPKERFSAEFPKEGPSILRIQQVVRGDSAAYFCASSPGLAGNNEQFFGPGTRLTVL.

The chain employs TRBV2 and TRBJ1-5; TRBD1 agrees at 10 bases. The ends lost 6 bases at V and 1 base at J; junction bases unmatched: 3. The CDR3 runs 15 residues. Germline assignment: CDR1 SNHLY and CDR2 FYNNEI. This chain's CDR3 is CASRRQGASNQPQHF. DNA of the CDR3: TGTGCCAGCAGGAGACAGGGGGCCAGCAATCAGCCCCAGCATTTT.

The chain recombines TRBV7-8 with TRBJ2-7; a possible D gene is TRBD1 (5 bases). From germline, CDR1 is SGHVS and CDR2 FQNEAQ. The V and J ends lost 3 bases and 0 bases respectively, with 24 bases between them. The CDR3 sequence is 19 residues long. CDR3 residues: CASSFGRRGLTLSSYEQYF. The CDR3 DNA follows: TGTGCCAGCAGCTTCGGTCGTAGGGGATTAACCCTCAGCTCCTACGAGCAGTACTTC.

The chain employs TRBV30 and TRBJ2-3, with D possibly TRBD2 on 6 matching bases. Germline CDR1 and CDR2: GTSNPN and SVGIG (reference sequence). This CDR3 is 14 amino acids long. Trimming stripped 0 bases from V and 3 bases from J, with 10 bases between. CDR3 residues: CAWSVPAGTDTQYF. CDR3 nucleotide sequence: TGTGCCTGGAGTGTACCTGCGGGAACAGATACGCAGTATTTT.

The V gene is TRBV7-9, the J gene TRBJ1-2; no reliable D call. V lost 1 base and J lost 7, with 10 bases in between. This CDR3 comprises 13 residues. CDR1 and CDR2 from the germline V gene are SEHNR and FQNEAQ (reference sequence). This chain's CDR3 is CASSLGVTPGYTF. In DNA form, the CDR3 reads TGTGCCAGCAGCTTAGGGGTGACACCTGGCTACACCTTC. Full variable domain (rest looked up from reference TRBV7-9 and TRBJ1-2): DTGVSQNPRHKITKRGQNVTFRCDPISEHNRLYWYRQTLGQGPEFLTYFQNEAQLEKSRLLSDRFSAERPKGSFSTLEIQRTEQGDSAMYLCASSLGVTPGYTFGSGTRLTVV.